In this sample, the clone carrying this TCR beta chain turned up a few times. What it binds is not known. This sample is part of a study of T cell clonotyping in hematopoietic cell transplantation. Points from the study as a whole: Recipient TCR diversity dropped after transplant; expanded clonotypes rose from day 30 to 180.

Sequenced by immunoSEQ multiplex PCR; TCRdb stores in-frame clones only, minus some. This sample carries some 11,000 clones, roughly 45% of them seen once, and the ten largest clones take approximately 11%. The sequenced material came from peripheral blood mononuclear cells. This receptor was obtained from a man aged 45-65 years in good health. Some clones in this sample may be carry-over from other donors' samples.

CDR3 nucleotide sequence: TGTGCCTGGACCCCCTGGACACCCTCACCCCTCCACTTT. Protein: CAWTPWTPSPLHF. The chain is built from TRBV30 and TRBJ1-6; tentative D call: TRBD1 (5 bases). CDR1 and CDR2 (germline): GTSNPN, SVGIG (reference sequence). The CDR3 has 13 amino acids. The ends were cut back, 4 bases at V and 10 bases at J, with 14 bases in the middle.